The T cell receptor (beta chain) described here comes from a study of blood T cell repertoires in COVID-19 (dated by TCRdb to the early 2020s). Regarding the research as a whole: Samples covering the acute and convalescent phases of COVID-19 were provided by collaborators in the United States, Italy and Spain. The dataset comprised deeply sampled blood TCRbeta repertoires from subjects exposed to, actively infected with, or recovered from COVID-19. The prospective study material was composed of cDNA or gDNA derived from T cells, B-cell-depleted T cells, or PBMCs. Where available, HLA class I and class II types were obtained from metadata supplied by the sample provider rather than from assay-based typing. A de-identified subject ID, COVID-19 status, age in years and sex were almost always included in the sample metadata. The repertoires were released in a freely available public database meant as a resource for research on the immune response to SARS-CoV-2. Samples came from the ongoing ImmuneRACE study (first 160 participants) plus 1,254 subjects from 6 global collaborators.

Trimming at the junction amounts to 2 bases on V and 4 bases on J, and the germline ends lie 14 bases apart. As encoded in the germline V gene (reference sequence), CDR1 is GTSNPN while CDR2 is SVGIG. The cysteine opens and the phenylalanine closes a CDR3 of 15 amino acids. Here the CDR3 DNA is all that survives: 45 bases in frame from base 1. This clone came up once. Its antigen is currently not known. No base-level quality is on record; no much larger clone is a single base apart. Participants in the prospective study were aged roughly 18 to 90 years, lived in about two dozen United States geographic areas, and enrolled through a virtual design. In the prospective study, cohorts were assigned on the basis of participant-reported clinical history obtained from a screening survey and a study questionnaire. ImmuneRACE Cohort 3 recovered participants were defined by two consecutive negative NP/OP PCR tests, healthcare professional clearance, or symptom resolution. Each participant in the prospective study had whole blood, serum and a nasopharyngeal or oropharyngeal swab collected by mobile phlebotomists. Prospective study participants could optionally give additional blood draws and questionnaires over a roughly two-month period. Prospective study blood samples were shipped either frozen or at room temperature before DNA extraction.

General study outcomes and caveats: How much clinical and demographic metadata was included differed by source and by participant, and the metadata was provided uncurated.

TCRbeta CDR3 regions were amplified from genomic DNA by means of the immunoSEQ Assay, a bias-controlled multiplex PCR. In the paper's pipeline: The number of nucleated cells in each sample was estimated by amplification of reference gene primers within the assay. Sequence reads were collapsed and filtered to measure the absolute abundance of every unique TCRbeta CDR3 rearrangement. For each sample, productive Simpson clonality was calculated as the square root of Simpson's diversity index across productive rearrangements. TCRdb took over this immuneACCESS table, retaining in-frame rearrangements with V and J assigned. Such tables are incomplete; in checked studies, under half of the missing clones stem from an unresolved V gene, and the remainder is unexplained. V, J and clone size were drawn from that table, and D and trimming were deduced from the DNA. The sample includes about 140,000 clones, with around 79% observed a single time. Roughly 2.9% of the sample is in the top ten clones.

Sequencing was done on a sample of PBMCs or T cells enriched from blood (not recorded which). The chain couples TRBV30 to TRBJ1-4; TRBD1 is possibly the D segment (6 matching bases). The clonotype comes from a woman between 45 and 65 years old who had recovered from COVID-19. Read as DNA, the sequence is TGTGCCTGGAGTTTTAGCAGACAGGTTAATGAAAAACTGTTTTTT. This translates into CAWSFSRQVNEKLFF.